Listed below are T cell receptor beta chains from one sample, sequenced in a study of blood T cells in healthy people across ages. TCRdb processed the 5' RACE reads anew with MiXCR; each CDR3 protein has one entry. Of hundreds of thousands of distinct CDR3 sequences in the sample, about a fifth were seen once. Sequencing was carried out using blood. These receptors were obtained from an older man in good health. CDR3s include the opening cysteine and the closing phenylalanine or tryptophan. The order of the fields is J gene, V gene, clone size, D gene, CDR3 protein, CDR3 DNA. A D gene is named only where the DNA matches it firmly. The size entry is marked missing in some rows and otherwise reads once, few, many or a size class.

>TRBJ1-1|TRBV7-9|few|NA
CASSLSGQGSTEAFF
TGTGCCAGCAGCCTCAGTGGGCAGGGGTCCACTGAAGCTTTCTTT
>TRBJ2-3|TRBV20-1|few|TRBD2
CSGTSGGLPTDTQYF
TGCAGTGGGACTAGCGGGGGGCTACCCACAGATACGCAGTATTTT
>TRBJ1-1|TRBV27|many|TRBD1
CASSQRGRTEAFF
TGTGCCAGCAGTCAGAGGGGGCGAACTGAAGCTTTCTTT
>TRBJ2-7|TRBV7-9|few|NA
CASESLARDKSYEQYF
TGTGCCAGCGAATCTTTGGCACGGGACAAGTCCTACGAGCAGTACTTC
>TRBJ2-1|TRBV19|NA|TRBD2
CASSITAGGLYNEQFF
TGTGCCAGTAGTATTACTGCGGGGGGCCTATACAATGAGCAGTTCTTC
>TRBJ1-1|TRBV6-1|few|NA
CASSESWNTEAFF
TGTGCCAGCAGTGAGTCGTGGAACACTGAAGCTTTCTTT
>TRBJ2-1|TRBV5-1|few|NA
CASSFGQPPYNEQFF
TGCGCCAGCAGCTTCGGACAGCCTCCATATAATGAGCAGTTCTTC
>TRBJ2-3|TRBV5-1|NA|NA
CTSRVAAASTDTQYF
TGCACCAGCAGGGTGGCAGCAGCTAGCACAGATACGCAGTATTTT
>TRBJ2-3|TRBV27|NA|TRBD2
CASSSLLSGSTDTQYF
TGTGCCAGCAGTTCACTTCTAAGCGGGAGTACAGATACGCAGTATTTT
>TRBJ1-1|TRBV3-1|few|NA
CASSQDAFNTEAFF
TGTGCCAGCAGCCAAGATGCATTCAACACTGAAGCTTTCTTT
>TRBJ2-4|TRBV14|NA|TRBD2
CASSQPGLAGAKNIQYF
TGTGCCAGCAGCCAACCCGGACTAGCGGGAGCCAAAAACATTCAGTACTTC
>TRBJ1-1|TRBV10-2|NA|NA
CASRGAEAFF
TGCGCCAGCAGGGGTGCTGAAGCTTTCTTT
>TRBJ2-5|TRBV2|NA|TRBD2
CASSEALRASGRGETQYF
TGTGCCAGCAGTGAAGCGCTTCGGGCTAGCGGGAGGGGAGAGACCCAGTACTTC
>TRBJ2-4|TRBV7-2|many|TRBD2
CASSTAGGPLNIQYF
TGTGCCAGCAGCACAGCGGGAGGGCCTTTAAACATTCAGTACTTC
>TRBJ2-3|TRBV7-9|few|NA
CASTPKAEPTDTQYF
TGTGCCAGCACCCCAAAGGCAGAGCCCACAGATACGCAGTATTTT
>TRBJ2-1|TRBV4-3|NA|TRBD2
CVSSQTGLAGARRFF
TGCGTCAGCAGCCAAACGGGACTAGCGGGAGCCCGGAGGTTCTTC
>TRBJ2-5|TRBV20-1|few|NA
CSARDGAGWTKETQYF
TGCAGTGCTAGAGATGGGGCAGGTTGGACAAAAGAGACCCAGTACTTC
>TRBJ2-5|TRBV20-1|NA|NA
CSATPVRRGTDQETQYF
TGCAGTGCTACCCCTGTACGTCGGGGAACGGACCAAGAGACCCAGTACTTC
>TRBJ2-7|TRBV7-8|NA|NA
CASSSRRQQYF
TGTGCCAGCAGCTCTAGGAGACAGCAGTACTTC
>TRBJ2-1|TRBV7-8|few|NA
CASSSLQASWGEQFF
TGTGCCAGCAGCTCCCTGCAGGCCAGCTGGGGTGAGCAGTTCTTC
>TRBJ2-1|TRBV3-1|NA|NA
CASSQCSGQGCYEQFF
TGTGCCAGCAGCCAATGCTCCGGGCAGGGGTGTTATGAGCAGTTCTTC
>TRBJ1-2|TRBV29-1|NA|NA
CTLGDDFYGYTF
TGCACCCTGGGGGACGATTTCTATGGCTACACCTTC
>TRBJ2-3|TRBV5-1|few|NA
CASSLVQSTDTQYF
TGCGCCAGCAGCTTGGTCCAGAGCACAGATACGCAGTATTTT
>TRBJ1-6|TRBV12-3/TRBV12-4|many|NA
CASSEGVSSSPLHF
TGTGCCAGCAGTGAGGGGGTTTCGAGCTCACCCCTCCACTTT
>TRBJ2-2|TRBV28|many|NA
CASRNSITGELFF
TGTGCCAGCAGAAACAGTATCACCGGGGAGCTGTTTTTT
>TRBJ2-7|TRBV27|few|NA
CASSLKGGVLYEQYF
TGTGCCAGCAGTTTAAAGGGCGGGGTCCTATACGAGCAGTACTTC
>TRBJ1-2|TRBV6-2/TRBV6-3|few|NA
CASRSSFRGYTF
TGTGCCAGCAGGTCTTCCTTTCGCGGCTACACCTTC
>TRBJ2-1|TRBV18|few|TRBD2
CASSPSLGPAGDGEQFF
TGTGCCAGCTCACCATCTCTCGGACCAGCGGGAGATGGTGAGCAGTTCTTC
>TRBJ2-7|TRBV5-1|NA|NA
CASSPLGGSSEQYF
TGCGCCAGCAGCCCTCTGGGGGGTTCTAGCGAGCAGTACTTC
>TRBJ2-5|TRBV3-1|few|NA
CASSQDTSSREQYF
TGTGCCAGCAGCCAAGATACTTCGTCGAGGGAGCAGTACTTC
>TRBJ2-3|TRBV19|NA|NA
CASSIRSSTDTQYF
TGTGCCAGTAGTATACGGTCGAGCACAGATACGCAGTATTTT
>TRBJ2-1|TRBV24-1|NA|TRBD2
CATSDPTRLAGGWDEQFF
TGTGCCACCAGTGATCCTACCCGACTAGCGGGAGGGTGGGATGAGCAGTTCTTC
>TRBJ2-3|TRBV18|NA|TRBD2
CASSRLTGARTSGTDTQYF
TGTGCCAGCTCCCGGTTAACAGGGGCAAGGACTAGCGGCACAGATACGCAGTATTTT
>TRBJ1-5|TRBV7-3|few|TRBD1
CASSFPKPDRGHQPQHF
TGTGCCAGCAGCTTCCCAAAACCGGACAGGGGGCATCAGCCCCAGCATTTT
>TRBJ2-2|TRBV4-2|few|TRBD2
CASSQSPGGGELFF
TGTGCCAGCAGCCAAAGTCCGGGAGGCGGGGAGCTGTTTTTT
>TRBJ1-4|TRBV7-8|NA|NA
CASSLARVGYNEKLFF
TGTGCCAGCAGCTTAGCGCGTGTCGGATATAATGAAAAACTGTTTTTT
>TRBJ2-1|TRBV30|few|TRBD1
CAFQNYRGNEQFF
TGTGCCTTCCAGAACTACAGGGGGAATGAGCAGTTCTTC
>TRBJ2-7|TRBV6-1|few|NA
CASSDTEQGYEQYF
TGTGCCAGCAGTGATACTGAACAGGGCTACGAGCAGTACTTC
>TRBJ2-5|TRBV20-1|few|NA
CSARDFTLGHQETQYF
TGCAGTGCTAGAGATTTCACCTTGGGCCACCAAGAGACCCAGTACTTT
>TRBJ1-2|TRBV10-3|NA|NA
CAISERDYGYTF
TGTGCCATCAGCGAAAGAGACTATGGCTACACCTTC
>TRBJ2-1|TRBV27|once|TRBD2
CASSWSGRSDYNEQFF
TGTGCCAGCAGTTGGAGCGGGAGGTCCGACTACAATGAGCAGTTCTTC
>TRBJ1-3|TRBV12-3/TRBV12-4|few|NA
CASSLAVNTIYF
TGTGCCAGCAGTCTCGCGGTAAACACCATATATTTT
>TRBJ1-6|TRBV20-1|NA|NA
CSARDQAGGSPLHF
TGCAGTGCTAGAGATCAGGCAGGCGGGTCACCCCTCCACTTT
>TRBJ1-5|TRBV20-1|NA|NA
CSARVPGSFEPQHF
TGCAGTGCTAGGGTCCCAGGGAGTTTTGAGCCCCAGCATTTT
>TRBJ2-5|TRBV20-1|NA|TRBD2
CSTLREGTSGRGRQETQYF
TGCAGTACCCTGAGGGAGGGGACTAGCGGGAGGGGCCGTCAAGAGACCCAGTACTTC
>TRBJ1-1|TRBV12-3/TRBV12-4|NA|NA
CASSLGLPGTEAFF
TGTGCCAGCAGTTTAGGTCTACCTGGGACTGAAGCTTTCTTT
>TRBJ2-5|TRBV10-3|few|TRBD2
CAIGERARGQETQYF
TGTGCCATCGGGGAAAGGGCGCGGGGGCAAGAGACCCAGTACTTC
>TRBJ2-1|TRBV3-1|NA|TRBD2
CASSLQGVTSGSYNEQFF
TGTGCCAGCAGCCTCCAAGGCGTTACTAGCGGGTCCTACAATGAGCAGTTCTTC
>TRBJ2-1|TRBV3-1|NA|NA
CASTNYRSSYNEQFF
TGTGCCAGCACCAACTACAGGAGCTCCTACAATGAGCAGTTCTTC
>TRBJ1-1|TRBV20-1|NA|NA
CSVRGRAGEAFF
TGCAGTGTCAGGGGAAGGGCTGGTGAAGCTTTCTTT